What follows describes a single T cell receptor beta chain. This sample is drawn from a study of control samples from healthy donors and cancer patients. The assay was immunoSEQ multiplex PCR, and TCRdb's table has in-frame clones only and misses some. The sample has roughly 92,000 clones, 86% seen once. The clonotype comes from a woman aged 45 to 65 in good health. Sequenced input: blood.

The CDR3 coding sequence is TGTGCCAGTAGTAAACAACAGGGGCGACTCCAAGAGACCCAGTACTTC. The encoded protein is CASSKQQGRLQETQYF. V is TRBV19 and J is TRBJ2-5; 7 nucleotides match TRBD1. Germline V gene sequence: CDR1 LNHDA, CDR2 SQIVND (reference sequence). CDR3 length equals 16 residues. V lost 4 bases and J lost 1; bases outside the gene matches: 9. Full variable domain (rest looked up from reference TRBV19 and TRBJ2-5): DGGITQSPKYLFRKEGQNVTLSCEQNLNHDAMYWYRQDPGQGLRLIYYSQIVNDFQKGDIAEGYSVSREKKESFPLTVTSAQKNPTAFYLCASSKQQGRLQETQYFGPGTRLLVL.